Listed below are T cell receptor beta chains from one sample, sequenced in a study of blood T cell repertoires in COVID-19. Method: immunoSEQ multiplex PCR; TCRdb's copy keeps in-frame clones and lacks some. The data contain about 120,000 clones, approximately 90% of them singletons. The sample comprised peripheral blood. These receptors came from a human donor with active COVID-19. The donor label of this sample is uncertain. Each CDR3 is given with its conserved first and last residue. The D gene is left open where the match is weak. Clone size is stated in some rows and not others, as once, few, many or a class when expanded.

.	.	TRBJ1-1	TRBV25-1	TGTGCCGCCAGGAAACCGGGACTGCTTAACACTGAAGCTTTCTTT	CAARKPGLLNTEAFF
.	TRBD1	TRBJ1-1	TRBV9	TGTGCCAGCAGCGTCCGACAGGGGGCTGAAGCTTTCTTT	CASSVRQGAEAFF
.	TRBD1	TRBJ2-2	TRBV19	TGTGCCAGTAGTATAGGAGGGACAGCGAACACCGGGGAGCTGTTTTTT	CASSIGGTANTGELFF
.	.	TRBJ2-7	TRBV19	TGTGCCAGTAGTATACCGCTACTTTCGGGCTCCTACGAGCAGTACTTC	CASSIPLLSGSYEQYF
.	.	TRBJ1-5	TRBV28	TGTGCCAGCAGTTTCCCCACAGAGAATCAGCCCCAGCATTTT	CASSFPTENQPQHF
once	TRBD2	TRBJ2-7	TRBV5-6	TGTGCCAGCAGCTTGGCTAGCGGTAACGAGCAGTACTTC	CASSLASGNEQYF
.	.	TRBJ2-7	TRBV7-2	TGTGCCAGCACCAACTCCTACGAGCAGTACTTC	CASTNSYEQYF
.	TRBD1	TRBJ1-2	TRBV4-1	TGCGCCAGCAGCCAGACAGGGGACGCGTATGGCTACACCTTC	CASSQTGDAYGYTF
.	.	TRBJ1-1	TRBV6-5	TGTGCCAGCAGTTATGAGTGGAACACTGAAGCTTTCTTT	CASSYEWNTEAFF
.	TRBD1	TRBJ1-3	TRBV6-6	TGTGCCAGCAGCCTCCGGACAGGCCTTGGAAACACCATATATTTT	CASSLRTGLGNTIYF
.	TRBD1	TRBJ1-4	TRBV6-5	TGTGCCAGCAGTCGCTGGACAGGGGAAAAACTGTTTTTT	CASSRWTGEKLFF
.	.	TRBJ2-1	TRBV5-5	TGTGCCAGCAGCCAGGCCGGGGTCGCCTACAATGAGCAGTTCTTC	CASSQAGVAYNEQFF
.	TRBD2	TRBJ2-4	TRBV2	TGTGCCAGCAGGGAACTAGCGGGGGGGCTTGGGTTCAAAAACATTCAGTACTTC	CASRELAGGLGFKNIQYF
few	.	TRBJ1-4	TRBV7-9	TGTGCCAGCAGCCAAACCGGGACAAGGCGTAATGAAAAACTGTTTTTT	CASSQTGTRRNEKLFF
.	TRBD2	TRBJ2-5	TRBV5-1	TGCGCCAGCAGCCGGGGGACTAGCGGGGTCCAAGAGACCCAGTACTTC	CASSRGTSGVQETQYF
.	TRBD1	TRBJ1-2	TRBV14	TGTGCCAGCAGCCCGACAGGGGGCTCGGGGGGCTACACCTTC	CASSPTGGSGGYTF
.	TRBD2	TRBJ2-1	TRBV7-9	TGTGCCAGCAGCTTAGTCCCGCCTAGCGGGGGGGCCTTGGATGAGCAGTTCTTC	CASSLVPPSGGALDEQFF
.	.	TRBJ2-1	TRBV10-3	TGTGCCATCAGCCGAGGGATTACAAGCTCCTACAATGAGCAGTTCTTC	CAISRGITSSYNEQFF
few	TRBD1	TRBJ1-3	TRBV7-9	TGTGCCAGCAGCACCCGGACAGGTGGAAACACCATATATTTT	CASSTRTGGNTIYF
.	TRBD1	TRBJ2-5	TRBV3-1/TRBV3-2	TGTGCCAGCAGCCAACAGAGGGGGCGGGAGACCCAGTACTTC	CASSQQRGRETQYF
.	.	TRBJ1-5	TRBV27	TGTGCCAGCAAGCCCGACAGAACGAATCAGCCCCAGCATTTT	CASKPDRTNQPQHF
once	TRBD1	TRBJ1-3	TRBV19	TGTGCCAGTAGTGACCCGACAGGGCCTCACTCTGGAAACACCATATATTTT	CASSDPTGPHSGNTIYF
.	.	TRBJ2-1	TRBV19	TGTGCCAGTAGTAATAACAGGGCTGGTGAGCAGTTCTTC	CASSNNRAGEQFF
.	.	TRBJ2-2	TRBV7-2	TGTGCCAGCAGCCGTGGGAGGACCGGGGAGCTGTTTTTT	CASSRGRTGELFF
.	.	TRBJ1-5	TRBV29-1	TGCAGCGTGAGGGTGGGTGTGGGGCAGCCCCAGCATTTT	CSVRVGVGQPQHF
.	TRBD1	TRBJ1-5	TRBV29-1	TGCAGCGTTGAAGATGGGACAGGGACGGGTCAGCCCCAGCATTTT	CSVEDGTGTGQPQHF
.	TRBD1	TRBJ2-1	TRBV29-1	TGCAGCGTTACCCCCGGGACAGGGATCGACCCCTTTCGGTTCTTC	CSVTPGTGIDPFRFF
.	.	TRBJ1-2	TRBV7-2	TGTGCCAGCAGCTTAGGCCGAACAGGGAATAACTATGGCTACACCTTC	CASSLGRTGNNYGYTF
few	.	TRBJ1-5	TRBV10-3	TGTGCCATCAGTGATGGGGGGGAGCCCCAGCATTTT	CAISDGGEPQHF
.	TRBD1	TRBJ1-4	TRBV28	TGTGCCAGCAGTGTATTCTGGGGGCAGGGGGCTGTTGAACTGTTTTTT	CASSVFWGQGAVELFF
.	.	TRBJ1-2	TRBV5-4	TGTGCCAGCAGCTTGGGGGAGTTGGGCTACACCTTC	CASSLGELGYTF
.	.	TRBJ2-3	TRBV18	TGTGCCAGCTCCCCGAGGCAGGGAACAAACACAGATACGCAGTATTTT	CASSPRQGTNTDTQYF
once	.	TRBJ2-1	TRBV4-1	TGCGCCAGCAGCCGAGGGTACAATGAGCAGTTCTTC	CASSRGYNEQFF
.	.	TRBJ1-3	TRBV2	TGTGCCAGCAGTAATAGTAAACTCGTCTCTGGAAACACCATATATTTT	CASSNSKLVSGNTIYF
once	TRBD2	TRBJ2-1	TRBV10-3	TGTGCCATCAGTGAAACAGCGGGGGGCATTAATGAGCAGTTCTTC	CAISETAGGINEQFF
.	.	TRBJ2-1	TRBV7-9	TGTGCCAGCGGCGCCTGGGGCTCTGGCCGGGACAATGAGCAGTTCTTC	CASGAWGSGRDNEQFF
.	.	TRBJ1-2	TRBV28	TGTGCCAGCAGTTTGAGGGAATTTTTTACCTATGGCTACACCTTC	CASSLREFFTYGYTF
.	.	TRBJ2-7	TRBV24-1	TGTGCCACCAGTGATTTAATTGGCCAGGGAACCCTAAACTACGAGCAGTACTTC	CATSDLIGQGTLNYEQYF
.	TRBD1	TRBJ1-4	TRBV5-1	TGCGCCAGCAGCTTTGGATCACAGGGGAAGGAAAAACTGTTTTTT	CASSFGSQGKEKLFF
.	TRBD1	TRBJ2-1	TRBV4-3	TGCGCCAGCAGCCAAGATCGGACAGGGTTTGAAGTCAATGAGCAGTTCTTC	CASSQDRTGFEVNEQFF
.	TRBD1	TRBJ2-7	TRBV7-2	TGTGCCAGCAGCCCTCGGACAGGGGGCTACGAGCAGTACTTC	CASSPRTGGYEQYF
.	TRBD1	TRBJ1-4	TRBV19	TGTGCCAGTACCTCGGGACAGGGGTATGAAAAACTGTTTTTT	CASTSGQGYEKLFF
.	.	TRBJ1-1	TRBV7-2	TGTGCCAGCAGCAGACAGCCGGTGACTGAAGCTTTCTTT	CASSRQPVTEAFF
.	.	TRBJ2-1	TRBV28	TGTGCCAGCAGTTCGACATGGAATGAGCAGTTCTTC	CASSSTWNEQFF
once	.	TRBJ1-2	TRBV9	TGTGCCAGCAGCAAGGACAATAACTATGGCTACACCTTC	CASSKDNNYGYTF
.	.	TRBJ1-4	TRBV28	TGTGCCAGCAGTCGCCCCCTCGGGGTACCTAATGAAAAACTGTTTTTT	CASSRPLGVPNEKLFF
.	TRBD2	TRBJ2-1	TRBV7-8	TGTGCCAGCAGCTTATTTGTCCCGGGACTAGCGTATGATTACAATGAGCAGTTCTTC	CASSLFVPGLAYDYNEQFF
.	TRBD2	TRBJ2-3	TRBV4-3	TGCGCCAGCAGCCAAATCTGGGGACTAGCGGGGGGACGCGCAGATACGCAGTATTTT	CASSQIWGLAGGRADTQYF
.	.	TRBJ2-7	TRBV2	TGTGCCAGCAGTAAGCCTCTCAGAGGCGAGCAGTACTTC	CASSKPLRGEQYF
few	TRBD1	TRBJ1-3	TRBV7-9	TGTGCCAGCAGCCCCGCCGGGACAGGGGACCTCTCTGGAAACACCATATATTTT	CASSPAGTGDLSGNTIYF
.	TRBD1	TRBJ2-2	TRBV7-6	TGTGCCAGCAGCTTAGTGTCGTCTACAGGGGACAACACCGGGGAGCTGTTTTTT	CASSLVSSTGDNTGELFF
.	.	TRBJ2-1	TRBV5-4	TGTGCCTGCAGGCCGGGGAACTCCTACAATGAGCAGTTCTTC	CACRPGNSYNEQFF
.	TRBD2	TRBJ2-7	TRBV7-2	TGTGCCAGCAGCAACACCGGGCTAGCGGGGGCCCAGAACCTCTACGAGCAGTACTTC	CASSNTGLAGAQNLYEQYF
.	TRBD1	TRBJ2-5	TRBV4-1	TGCGCCAGCAGCCATGGGACAGGGGGTTACCAAGAGACCCAGTACTTC	CASSHGTGGYQETQYF
few	TRBD1	TRBJ1-2	TRBV5-5	TGTGCCAGCAGCCCGTCCCCCCAGACAGGGGTTAGCAATGGCTACACCTTC	CASSPSPQTGVSNGYTF
.	.	TRBJ1-1	TRBV5-1	TGCGCCAGCAGCTTGTCCAGGGTCAACACTGAAGCTTTCTTT	CASSLSRVNTEAFF